The 4 T cell receptor beta chains below were found in one sample sequenced in a study of blood T cell repertoires in COVID-19. The protocol was immunoSEQ multiplex PCR, while the TCRdb copy is restricted to in-frame clones and leaves out a portion. This table holds approximately 400,000 clones, around 83% found once. The sample taken for sequencing was PBMCs or T cells enriched from blood (not recorded which). Receptor source: a woman aged 50 to 65 who had recovered from COVID-19.

The gene calls are TRBV5-4 and TRBJ1-5, with TRBD1 identical over 9 bases. Germline assignment: CDR1 SGHNT and CDR2 YYREEE (reference sequence). Unmatched junction bases numbered 3, after V lost 4 bases and J lost 1 base. This CDR3 comprises 15 residues. The CDR3 reads CASSLQGASNQPQHF. As DNA, the CDR3 is TGTGCCAGCAGCCTACAGGGGGCGAGCAATCAGCCCCAGCATTTT.

V is TRBV19 and J is TRBJ1-2, with D possibly matching TRBD1 (6 bases). The V and J ends lost 4 bases and 1 base respectively, with 10 bases between them. This CDR3 comprises 14 residues. Germline CDR1 and CDR2: LNHDA and SQIVND (reference sequence). CDR3 sequence reads: CASSTQGINYGYTF. CDR3 bases: TGTGCCAGTAGTACACAGGGTATTAACTATGGCTACACCTTC.

This clone was counted once. The chain employs TRBV7-9 and TRBJ2-6; D might be TRBD2 (6 bases). Germline V gene data show CDR1 as SEHNR and CDR2 as FQNEAQ (reference sequence). V gave up 3 bases and J gave up 0 bases, with 12 bases separating them. The CDR3 is made up of 17 amino acids. For the CDR3, the DNA is TGTGCCAGCAGCTTCTCGGGACTCGACTCTGGGGCCAACGTCCTGACTTTC. This gives the protein CASSFSGLDSGANVLTF.

V usage is TRBV11-3 and J usage is TRBJ2-3; D is possibly TRBD2 (5 bases). With 4 bases removed from V and 3 bases from J, the gap between germline ends came to 17 bases. CDR3 size: 16 residues. Looked up from germline, CDR1 is SGHNT and CDR2 is YENEEA. The CDR3 is CASSSRTGILTDTQYF. The DNA of the CDR3 is TGTGCCAGCAGCTCACGCACGGGAATTTTGACAGATACGCAGTATTTT.